This T cell receptor (beta chain) was captured in a study of blood T cell repertoires in COVID-19. Study-wide context: The analysed material was cDNA or gDNA that came from T cells, B-cell-depleted T cells, or PBMCs.

Method: immunoSEQ multiplex PCR; TCRdb's copy keeps in-frame clones and lacks some. The table includes around 250,000 clones, 70% to 90% detected once. Germline-derived CDR1 and CDR2 are SNHLY and FYNNEI. V was cut by 7 bases and J by 3 bases, with 6 bases left in between. The CDR3 covers 11 residues. The receptor's source is a man between 18 and 29 years old who had recovered from COVID-19. The sample was PBMCs or T cells enriched from blood (not recorded which). The chain employs TRBV2 and TRBJ2-5; D uncertain. This CDR3 is CASTPKETQYF. In nucleotides, the CDR3 is TGTGCCAGCACCCCCAAAGAGACCCAGTACTTC.